This T cell receptor (beta chain) was sequenced for a study of cytomegalovirus exposure and HLA in healthy donors. J was trimmed by 8 bases and V by 3 bases; bases with no gene match: 3. This CDR3 contains 12 residues. CDR1 is SGHNT and CDR2 is YENEEA in the germline V gene. Note on this clone: The antigen is undetermined.

Healthy people donating bone marrow made up the donors. Study-wide results and caveats: Testing in vitro showed a few CMV-associated chains specific for CMV antigens. Follow-up analysis found HLA locus-dependent TCR association rates, highest for DRB1 and lowest for HLA-C.

PCR used 60 Vbeta primers and 13 Jbeta primers. The data were produced by immunoSEQ multiplex PCR, yet TCRdb's version contains in-frame clones alone and is incomplete. The repertoire holds over 85,000 clones, with roughly 85% as singletons. The source is a middle-aged man in good health and CMV-seronegative. Sequenced material: PBMCs. V usage is TRBV11-3 and J usage is TRBJ2-7, with TRBD2 matching over 8 bases. The CDR3 region has the DNA TGTGCCAGCAGCTTGGTAGCGGGGAAGCAGTACTTC. This sequence encodes CASSLVAGKQYF.